This TCR beta chain was found in a study of T cells in Graves' hyperthyroidism and ophthalmopathy. Study-level information: Peripheral blood was collected at initial diagnosis, before any treatment.

Germline CDR1 and CDR2: MNHEY and SVGEGT. V was pared by 0 bases and J by 0 bases, with 9 bases between. The CDR3 consists of 16 residues. RNA transcripts yielded amplified TCR beta CDR3 regions. Primed by the HTBI set, a first-round RT-PCR was run on the TCR CDR3. TCRdb re-derived calls from the multiplex PCR reads in MiXCR, one entry per CDR3 protein. This sample yields 450,000 to 600,000 distinct CDR3 sequences, of which less than 20% are seen a single time; 45% to 50% belongs to the top ten. For ophthalmopathy patients, the Clinical Activity Score was at least 3 and the NOSPECS grade at least 4; duration was under 3 months. Not enrolled were patients with uncontrolled infection, other autoimmune disease, pregnancy or lactation. On the basis of clinical symptoms, serum thyroxine and TRAb, thyroid ultrasound and orbital computed tomography, diagnoses were made. There are a few counts of this clonotype.

The sequence came from a man in his forties with Graves' ophthalmopathy. The chain links TRBV6-2 or TRBV6-3 to TRBJ1-5; D remains ambiguous. The sample was blood. CDR3 in DNA: TGTGCCAGCAGTTACTCGAAACAGCATAGCAATCAGCCCCAGCATTTT. Protein product: CASSYSKQHSNQPQHF.